The sequence of this T cell receptor (beta chain) was determined in a study of T-cell reconstitution after alpha-beta-depleted transplantation in children. Study results and limitations: Reports say that about two months after transplant, the alpha-beta T cells came out of several hundred graft clones that had expanded. Hyperexpanded clones declined; after one year, newly produced T cells mostly supplied diversity. Surviving recipient T cells and thymic progenitors accounted for the high day-60 TCRbeta diversity observed in some patients.

TCRbeta library construction was performed incorporating unique molecular identifiers. Using its own MiXCR run on the PCR reads, TCRdb lists one record per CDR3 protein. The sample includes roughly 570,000 distinct CDR3 sequences, 25% to 30% seen only once; the top ten take just over 35%. This clonotype was seen a few times. Antigen specificity is unknown. Germline V lookup: CDR1 DFQATT, CDR2 SNEGSKA (reference sequence). V shed 4 bases, J shed 7 bases, and the junction held 5 bases outside the gene matches. This CDR3 is 13 amino acids long. The sequence came from a boy younger than two with Wiskott-Aldrich syndrome, due to receive a stem cell transplant. The gene calls are TRBV20-1 and TRBJ2-1, with TRBD1 identical over 9 bases. The source was PBMCs, collected before TCRalphabeta/CD19-depleted stem cell transplant. Written as DNA, the CDR3 is TGCAGTGCTAACAGGGGGCGCATGAATGAGCAGTTCTTC. Translating it yields CSANRGRMNEQFF.